This T cell receptor (beta chain) derives from a study of blood T cells in healthy people across ages. The overall study: Capturing about one barcoded beta molecule per two T cells was achieved by template switching.

Using a J-beta primer mix together with a sample-barcoded 5' primer, a second PCR was run for roughly 7 to 12 cycles. Researchers report that a template-switch adaptor with 12 random nucleotides tagged each cDNA molecule. TCRdb recomputed calls from the 5' RACE reads with MiXCR, one row per CDR3 protein. The sample consists of roughly 1,700,000 distinct CDR3 sequences, roughly 30% of them appearing once. This clonotype appeared many times. The antigen remains undetermined. PBMCs, at least 6.5 million per sample, were isolated. Whole-study findings and limits: A strong correlation was seen between TCR beta diversity and naive T cell percentage.

This CDR3 is built from 13 residues. V was shortened by 8 bases and J by 5 bases, with 12 bases between the two germline ends. Sequencing used blood. V gene TRBV12-3 or TRBV12-4 combines with J gene TRBJ1-4; tentatively, D is TRBD1 (5 bases). The clonotype was recovered from a woman in her twenties or thirties in good health. The DNA for the CDR3 is TGTGCCAGCCTCCGGGGCCGAAATGAAAAACTGTTTTTT. Encoded protein: CASLRGRNEKLFF.